Below are 27 T cell receptor beta chains sequenced from a single sample in a study of T cell clones after liver transplantation. The repertoire was sequenced with immunoSEQ multiplex PCR; TCRdb's copy has only in-frame clones and lacks some. Altogether over 60,000 clones are present, about four fifths being singletons, with the ten largest covering about 0.64%. Material: CD4+ T cells from blood, obtained before liver transplant. All receptors come from a human donor who received a liver transplant.

This clone has only a few counts. V gene TRBV19 combines with J gene TRBJ2-7, with TRBD2 matching 7 bases. Germline loops: CDR1 LNHDA, CDR2 SQIVND (reference sequence). The CDR3 is made up of 13 amino acids. V lost 8 bases, J lost 7 bases, and 11 bases stayed unmatched. CDR3 in amino acids: CASAGGRGGEQYF. As DNA, the CDR3 is TGTGCCAGTGCGGGCGGGAGAGGCGGTGAGCAGTACTTC.

The chain employs TRBV28 and TRBJ1-2; TRBD1 agrees at 9 bases. CDR3 length: 15 residues. Unmatched junction bases numbered 4, after V lost 2 bases and J lost 3 bases. Germline lookup yields CDR1 MDHEN and CDR2 SYDVKM. CDR3 loop: CASSLGTGPYYGYTF. The CDR3 coding sequence is TGTGCCAGCAGTTTAGGGACAGGGCCCTACTATGGCTACACCTTC.

The chain carries TRBV7-2 and TRBJ1-1; D unresolved. Germline CDR1 is SGHTA and CDR2 is FQGNSA. This CDR3 has 15 amino acids. V shed 0 bases and J shed 0 bases, with 8 bases lying between them. This CDR3 reads CASSLALAVNTEAFF. The CDR3 DNA sequence: TGTGCCAGCAGCTTAGCGCTAGCGGTGAACACTGAAGCTTTCTTT.

The V gene is TRBV7-3, the J gene TRBJ2-1; TRBD2 agrees at 7 bases. The ends lost 3 bases at V and 5 bases at J; junction bases unmatched: 4. CDR1 SGHTA and CDR2 FQGTGA come from the germline V gene. The CDR3 has 14 amino acids. The DNA of the CDR3 is TGTGCCAGCAGCTTCTCTAGCGGAAACAATGAGCAGTTCTTC. Translating it yields CASSFSSGNNEQFF.

This chain joins TRBV20-1 and TRBJ1-2; D not resolved. The CDR3 is made up of 11 amino acids. Looked up from germline, CDR1 is DFQATT and CDR2 is SNEGSKA (reference sequence). V lost 4 bases and J 2 bases, leaving 5 bases between the germline ends. The CDR3 DNA reads TGCAGTGCTAATATAAACTATGGCTACACCTTC. It specifies CSANINYGYTF.

This chain connects TRBV11-1 to TRBJ2-1, with D hard to call. CDR3 length equals 13 residues. Deletions cut 1 base from V and 2 bases from J, with 3 bases between. Germline V gene data show CDR1 as SGHAT and CDR2 as FQDESV (reference sequence). The CDR3 nucleotides are TGTGCCAGCAGCTTAGGGACCTACAATGAGCAGTTCTTC. Translated, it gives CASSLGTYNEQFF. The full variable domain, its missing parts supplied by reference TRBV11-1 and TRBJ2-1, is EAEVAQSPRYKITEKSQAVAFWCDPISGHATLYWYRQILGQGPELLVQFQDESVVDDSQLPKDRFSAERLKGVDSTLKIQPAELGDSAMYLCASSLGTYNEQFFGPGTRLTVL.

As concerns this clone: One junction end disagrees with the germline gene, perhaps due to a read error. V is TRBV5-8 and J is TRBJ1-5, with TRBD1 identical over 9 bases. This CDR3 region has 14 residues. Germline CDR1 reads SGHTS; CDR2 reads YDEGEE. In DNA form, the CDR3 reads TGTGCCAGCAGCCTACAGGGGGCTCATCAGTCCCAGCATTTT. The encoded protein is CASSLQGAHQSQHF.

The genes are TRBV5-1 and TRBJ1-1; D is ambiguous. CDR3 length: 14 residues. The germline V and J ends were trimmed by 3 bases and 1 base, with 10 bases remaining between them. CDR1 and CDR2 from the germline V gene are SGHRS and YFSETQ. DNA for the CDR3: TGCGCCAGCAGCTCGAGACATGGGAACACTGAAGCTTTCTTT. Amino acids: CASSSRHGNTEAFF.

V usage is TRBV18 and J usage is TRBJ2-7; D possibly corresponds to TRBD2 (5 bases). The CDR3 covers 15 residues. Germline CDR1 and CDR2: KGHSH and LQKENI. V lost 6 bases and J lost 4, with 19 bases in between. CDR3 nucleotide sequence: TGTGCCAGCTCGCGGGTGTTGGGTCCGGGATACGAGCAGTACTTC. The encoded protein is CASSRVLGPGYEQYF.

The CDR3: CASSQGGGLSSGANVLTF. The CDR3 DNA follows: TGCGCCAGCAGCCAAGGGGGAGGGTTGAGCTCTGGGGCCAACGTCCTGACTTTC. V and J are TRBV4-1 and TRBJ2-6; 7 bases are shared with TRBD2. V dropped 1 base and J dropped 0; count of bases not matched to a gene: 6. The CDR3 has 18 residues. The germline gives CDR1 MGHRA, CDR2 YSYEKL.

The chain is built from TRBV29-1 and TRBJ1-2, with unresolved D. From germline, CDR1 is SQVTM and CDR2 ANQGSEA. CDR3 length equals 13 residues. Between the trimmed V and J ends, which lost 1 base and 3 bases, there was a span of 9 bases. CDR3 loop: CSVEAGKDYGYTF. DNA of the CDR3: TGCAGCGTTGAAGCAGGCAAAGACTATGGCTACACCTTC.

The gene calls are TRBV6-1 and TRBJ2-3; D is possibly TRBD1 (6 bases). Germline V CDR1 and CDR2: MNHNS, SASEGT. The CDR3 contains 15 residues. V lost 3 bases, J lost 6 bases, and 16 bases lay in between. CDR3 residues: CASSEGDTFQDTQYF. CDR3 coding DNA: TGTGCCAGCAGTGAGGGGGACACCTTTCAGGATACGCAGTATTTT.

The rearrangement uses TRBV18 and TRBJ2-5; no reliable D call. Deletions cut 0 bases from V and 3 bases from J, with 8 bases between. CDR3 length: 14 residues. Per germline, CDR1 KGHSH and CDR2 LQKENI. This chain's CDR3 is CASSPPQEKETQYF. In DNA, the CDR3 is TGTGCCAGCTCACCACCCCAGGAGAAAGAGACCCAGTACTTC.

This clone was detected many times. The sample has other DNA sequences that encode this CDR3 too. The chain carries TRBV28 and TRBJ2-7; 7 positions match TRBD2. Losses at the gene ends were 4 bases for V and 3 bases for J; bases not matched to a gene: 3. Germline V gene lookup returns CDR1 MDHEN and CDR2 SYDVKM. This CDR3 has 13 amino acids. CDR3 protein: CASSSTGGYEQYF. CDR3 bases: TGTGCCAGCAGTTCGACGGGGGGCTACGAGCAGTACTTC.

This clone appeared a few times. The chain has TRBV11-2 and TRBJ2-3, with 9 positions matching TRBD1. V lost 4 bases, J lost 6 bases, and 8 bases stayed unmatched. The CDR3 consists of 15 residues. CDR1 is SGHAT and CDR2 is FQNNGV in the germline V gene. CDR3 amino acids: CASSWGTGRPDTQYF. CDR3 DNA: TGTGCCAGCAGCTGGGGGACAGGGAGGCCGGATACGCAGTATTTT.

This clone was observed a handful of times. The CDR3 nucleotides are TGCGCCAGCAGCGGGCATAACTATGGCTACACCTTC. It yields the protein CASSGHNYGYTF. The V call is TRBV4-1, the J call TRBJ1-2; D unclear. The germline gives CDR1 MGHRA, CDR2 YSYEKL. The CDR3 consists of 12 residues. Trimming pared 5 bases from V and 1 base from J, leaving 5 bases between.

The chain combines TRBV5-1 with TRBJ2-1; TRBD1 agrees at 9 bases. J gave up 3 bases and V 5 bases, and 6 bases lay outside the gene matches. The germline V gene encodes CDR1 SGHRS and CDR2 YFSETQ. The CDR3 is 15 residues long. The CDR3 DNA sequence: TGCGCCAGCAGTGCTGGGACAGGGAGCTACAATGAGCAGTTCTTC. Protein: CASSAGTGSYNEQFF.

This clone came up a few times. J is TRBJ2-1 and V is TRBV6-4; no clear D gene. V was trimmed by 4 bases and J by 6 bases, leaving 13 bases between them. Germline loops: CDR1 MRHNA, CDR2 SNTAGT. CDR3 length: 14 residues. The CDR3: CASSVDELGNEQFF. The CDR3 DNA sequence: TGTGCCAGCAGTGTTGACGAGTTGGGCAATGAGCAGTTCTTC.

The chain links TRBV28 to TRBJ1-1; D gene uncertain. The germline V gene has CDR1 MDHEN and CDR2 SYDVKM. The CDR3 totals 12 residues. The germline V and J ends were trimmed by 6 bases and 8 bases, with 13 bases remaining between them. The CDR3 is CASSPQAWEAFF. The CDR3 DNA reads TGTGCCAGCAGCCCCCAGGCCTGGGAAGCTTTCTTT.

Sample share makes this clone medium-sized. This chain uses TRBV25-1 with TRBJ2-7, with 7 bases fitting TRBD1. The CDR3 contains 14 residues. The V segment lost 2 bases and the J segment 2 bases; nucleotides outside the gene matches: 3. Per germline, CDR1 MGHDK and CDR2 SYGVNS. This CDR3 is CASSEGTEAYEQYF. CDR3 nucleotide sequence: TGTGCCAGCAGTGAAGGGACAGAGGCCTACGAGCAGTACTTC.

This sequence joins TRBV6-5 and TRBJ2-1; no clear D gene. V was pared by 6 bases and J by 6 bases, with 6 bases between. This CDR3 has 11 amino acids. Germline V gene data show CDR1 as MNHEY and CDR2 as SVGAGI. The CDR3 DNA sequence: TGTGCCAGCAGATGGGGCAATGAGCAGTTCTTC. As protein: CASRWGNEQFF.

The chain joins TRBV9 to TRBJ1-2; 11 nucleotides agree with TRBD1. With 4 bases clipped from V and 4 bases from J, the junction kept 6 bases outside the gene matches. The CDR3 extends over 15 amino acids. Germline CDR1 reads SGDLS; CDR2 reads YYNGEE. In DNA form, the CDR3 reads TGTGCCAGCAGCACCCGGACAGGGGGCGGCTATGGCTACACCTTC. Translation gives CASSTRTGGGYGYTF.

The sample holds one count of this clone. The CDR3 region has the DNA TGCGCCAGCAGCTTGTCCTTAAGGACAGACCCCCCCTACGAGCAGTACTTC. Amino acid sequence: CASSLSLRTDPPYEQYF. The V gene is TRBV5-1, the J gene TRBJ2-7; maybe TRBD1 (6 bases). With 1 base removed from V and 2 bases from J, the gap between germline ends came to 19 bases. Per germline, CDR1 SGHRS and CDR2 YFSETQ. This CDR3 contains 17 residues.

This sequence joins TRBV6-6 and TRBJ1-4; 8 bases are a match to TRBD1. Germline V gene sequence: CDR1 MNHNY, CDR2 SVGAGI (reference sequence). CDR3 size: 15 residues. Unmatched junction bases numbered 11, after V lost 6 bases and J lost 8 bases. The CDR3 DNA reads TGTGCCAGCAGACGAGGACAGGGAAGTGTAGAAAAACTGTTTTTT. Its translation: CASRRGQGSVEKLFF.

The chain couples TRBV9 to TRBJ2-7; weak D call: TRBD2 (6 bases). The CDR3 sequence is 15 residues long. The germline V gene encodes CDR1 SGDLS and CDR2 YYNGEE. V lost 4 bases and J 2 bases, leaving 16 bases between the germline ends. The CDR3: CASSRGRESAYEQYF. The CDR3 DNA follows: TGTGCCAGCAGCCGCGGACGGGAGTCAGCCTACGAGCAGTACTTC.

The rearrangement joins TRBV28 to TRBJ1-3; 8 bases line up with TRBD1. This CDR3 has 17 residues. J was trimmed by 7 bases and V by 2 bases; bases with no gene match: 13. Per germline, CDR1 MDHEN and CDR2 SYDVKM. The DNA of the CDR3 is TGTGCCAGCAGTTTAATCTCACCAGGGGGCGGAGGTAACACCATATATTTT. Translation: CASSLISPGGGGNTIYF. Together with reference TRBV28 and TRBJ1-3, the CDR3 gives the full variable domain: DVKVTQSSRYLVKRTGEKVFLECVQDMDHENMFWYRQDPGLGLRLIYFSYDVKMKEKGDIPEGYSVSREKKERFSLILESASTNQTSMYLCASSLISPGGGGNTIYFGEGSWLTVV.

Only a few counts were recorded for this clone. This chain joins TRBV9 and TRBJ2-5, with D hard to call. CDR3 length equals 14 residues. The V and J ends lost 1 base and 1 base respectively, with 8 bases between them. Germline V gene lookup returns CDR1 SGDLS and CDR2 YYNGEE. The CDR3 sequence is CASSVSLTQETQYF. The CDR3 coding sequence is TGTGCCAGCAGCGTATCCCTGACCCAAGAGACCCAGTACTTC.